The 29 T cell receptor beta chains below all came from one sample that was sequenced in a study of cytomegalovirus exposure and HLA in healthy donors (TCRdb year 2017). Library preparation employed the immunoSEQ multiplex PCR assay. For the multiplex PCR, a mixture combining 60 forward primers for TCR Vbeta segments and 13 reverse primers for TCR Jbeta segments was used. What TCRdb holds here is the immuneACCESS table cut down to in-frame rearrangements. Part of the clones is not present; checked against another copy, under half of the missing clones reflect an unresolved V gene, and the others are unexplained. The sample table shows 90,000 to 100,000 clones, and roughly 70% are seen once. 2.5% to 3% of the sample rests with the top ten. The sample comprised PBMCs. Every receptor here comes from a man aged 50-60 years in good health and CMV-seronegative.

This clone was counted once. The J gene is TRBJ2-1, the V gene TRBV7-8; 8 nucleotides align to TRBD2. J was trimmed by 3 bases and V by 7 bases; bases with no gene match: 5. This CDR3 spans 14 amino acids. Germline CDR1 and CDR2: SGHVS and FQNEAQ. CDR3 in amino acids: CASTTGGHYNEQFF. CDR3 nucleotides: TGTGCCAGCACGACGGGAGGGCACTACAATGAGCAGTTCTTC.

The genes are TRBV4-2 and TRBJ1-4; 7 positions agree with TRBD1. Germline V gene lookup returns CDR1 LGHNA and CDR2 YNFKEQ. The ends lost 5 bases at V and 9 bases at J; junction bases unmatched: 6. The CDR3 consists of 13 residues. The CDR3 bases are TGTGCCAGCAGCGGGGACAGAGAGAAAAAACTGTTTTTT. It yields the protein CASSGDREKKLFF.

The chain combines TRBV6-1 with TRBJ2-3; no clear D. The CDR3 has 13 amino acids. Germline V gives CDR1 MNHNS, CDR2 SASEGT. V was trimmed by 2 bases and J by 2 bases, leaving 5 bases between them. The DNA for the CDR3 is TGTGCCAGCAGTGAACACTACACAGATACGCAGTATTTT. Translation: CASSEHYTDTQYF.

The chain uses TRBV28 and TRBJ2-6; D not certain. Germline loops: CDR1 MDHEN, CDR2 SYDVKM. V was shortened by 3 bases and J by 3 bases, with 6 bases between the two germline ends. CDR3 length: 14 residues. CDR3 sequence: CASSFGDGANVLTF. CDR3 in DNA: TGTGCCAGCAGTTTTGGAGATGGGGCCAACGTCCTGACTTTC.

This rearrangement joins TRBV7-9 to TRBJ2-3; D not certain. V was pared by 2 bases and J by 0 bases, with 6 bases between. The germline V gene encodes CDR1 SEHNR and CDR2 FQNEAQ (reference sequence). The CDR3 runs 14 residues. CDR3: CASSLTTSTDTQYF. The CDR3 nucleotides read TGTGCCAGCAGCTTAACTACTAGCACAGATACGCAGTATTTT.

Here the CDR3 reads CASSLGREGGWGNQPQHF. In nucleotides, the CDR3 is TGTGCCAGCAGCTTAGGACGGGAGGGGGGATGGGGCAATCAGCCCCAGCATTTT. The V gene is TRBV7-8, the J gene TRBJ1-5; D might be TRBD1 (6 bases). V was clipped by 1 base and J by 2 bases, with 18 bases between them. The CDR3 runs 18 residues. Germline V gene data show CDR1 as SGHVS and CDR2 as FQNEAQ.

Comments on this clone: This sample also contains other DNA sequences that code for the same CDR3. This rearrangement joins TRBV7-2 to TRBJ2-7; TRBD2 agrees at 12 bases. V gave up 5 bases and J gave up 1 base; unmatched junction bases: 3. Per the germline V gene, CDR1 is SGHTA and CDR2 is FQGNSA. This CDR3 comprises 15 residues. CDR3 amino acids: CASSVTSGRSYEQYV. CDR3 bases: TGTGCCAGCAGCGTGACTAGCGGGAGATCCTACGAGCAGTACGTC.

The genes are TRBV19 and TRBJ1-5; 8 bases are shared with TRBD1. V lost 7 bases and J lost 2; bases outside the gene matches: 13. Germline V gives CDR1 LNHDA, CDR2 SQIVND (reference sequence). The CDR3 runs to 17 residues. The CDR3 DNA sequence: TGTGCCAGTACCCGCGGACAGGGCGCGGGTGGCAATCAGCCCCAGCATTTT. Encoded protein: CASTRGQGAGGNQPQHF.

The chain couples TRBV7-9 to TRBJ1-2; D unclear. Germline CDR1 SEHNR, CDR2 FQNEAQ (reference sequence). Trimming removed 7 bases from V and 7 bases from J, with 25 bases in between. The CDR3 runs to 16 residues. As DNA, the CDR3 is TGTGCCAGCACCGAGAGAGGGTTGAGAGGTGCCGGTGGCTACACCTTC. Translated, it gives CASTERGLRGAGGYTF.

The rearrangement links TRBV7-8 to TRBJ1-5; no clear D gene. The CDR3 is 17 residues long. V lost 3 bases and J 4 bases, leaving 19 bases between the germline ends. Looked up from germline, CDR1 is SGHVS and CDR2 is FQNEAQ. Here the CDR3 reads CASSFLWRADENQPQHF. CDR3 bases: TGTGCCAGCAGCTTTTTGTGGAGGGCGGACGAGAATCAGCCCCAGCATTTT. Full variable domain (missing parts from reference TRBV7-8 and TRBJ1-5): GAGVSQSPRYKVAKRGQDVALRCDPISGHVSLFWYQQALGQGPEFLTYFQNEAQLDKSGLPSDRFFAERPEGSVSTLKIQRTQQEDSAVYLCASSFLWRADENQPQHFGDGTRLSIL.

This clone came up once. Written as DNA, the CDR3 is TGTGCCAGCAGTGCCCGGGGGACAGGCCCCTACGAGCAGTACTTC. Residues: CASSARGTGPYEQYF. V is TRBV27 and J is TRBJ2-7, with 8 bases matching TRBD1. Germline V gene sequence: CDR1 MNHEY, CDR2 SMNVEV (reference sequence). The junction had 8 bases not matched to a gene; V was cut back by 5 bases and J by 2 bases. This CDR3 spans 15 amino acids.

The V and J genes are TRBV9 and TRBJ2-6; perhaps TRBD2 as D (6 bases). The germline V gene has CDR1 SGDLS and CDR2 YYNGEE. The CDR3 totals 17 residues. Trimming pared 4 bases from V and 0 bases from J, leaving 14 bases between. The chain's CDR3 is CASSPLGLLSGANVLTF. DNA of the CDR3: TGTGCCAGCAGCCCCCTGGGACTTCTCTCTGGGGCCAACGTCCTGACTTTC.

Comment on this clone: This same CDR3 is encoded by further DNA sequences in the sample. The chain employs TRBV5-6 and TRBJ1-5, with TRBD1 matching over 9 bases. CDR3 length: 14 residues. V lost 3 bases and J lost 5; bases outside the gene matches: 3. Germline V gene data show CDR1 as SGHDT and CDR2 as YYEEEE. CDR3 loop: CASSSDRGDQPQHF. In nucleotides, the CDR3 is TGTGCCAGCAGCTCGGACAGGGGTGATCAGCCCCAGCATTTT.

This clone was counted between two and nine times. This is likely an artifact of a read error, given a far larger clone one base away. This chain links TRBV7-8 with TRBJ2-7; D perhaps matches TRBD1 (5 bases). V shed 5 bases and J shed 2 bases, with 10 bases lying between them. The CDR3 loop spans 13 amino acids. Per the germline V gene, CDR1 is SGHVS and CDR2 is FQNEAQ. CDR3 protein: CASSMGQAYEQYF. The CDR3 DNA sequence: TGTGCCAGCAGCATGGGGCAGGCCTACGAGCAGTACTTC.

V usage is TRBV6-4 and J usage is TRBJ1-1; D call uncertain. The CDR3 sequence is 13 residues long. Germline loops: CDR1 MRHNA, CDR2 SNTAGT. Trimming removed 7 bases at V and 11 bases at J, with 20 bases between. CDR3 DNA: TGTGCCAGCACTCACCCGGGGAGGGTCTGGGCTTTCTTT. It codes for CASTHPGRVWAFF.

J is TRBJ1-2 and V is TRBV7-2; 7 nucleotides align to TRBD1. The J segment lost 8 bases and the V segment lost 5 bases, leaving 5 bases of the junction unmatched. The CDR3 contains 12 residues. Germline V CDR1 and CDR2: SGHTA, FQGNSA. DNA of the CDR3: TGTGCCAGCAGCCCCGACAGGGTGGGCTACACCTTC. Protein sequence: CASSPDRVGYTF.

This clone was recorded a few times. V and J are TRBV28 and TRBJ1-6; D is ambiguous. Trimming left V 4 bases short and J 13 bases short, with 14 bases between. The CDR3 has 13 amino acids. Germline-derived CDR1 and CDR2 are MDHEN and SYDVKM. The CDR3: CASSSREPLPLHF. The CDR3 bases are TGTGCCAGCAGTTCCCGAGAACCTCTCCCCCTCCACTTT.

This chain uses TRBV4-2 with TRBJ2-5, with 7 nucleotides matching TRBD1. This CDR3 comprises 15 residues. J was trimmed by 4 bases and V by 5 bases; bases with no gene match: 10. Germline V gives CDR1 LGHNA, CDR2 YNFKEQ. The CDR3, as DNA: TGTGCCAGCAGCGTCCGCGACAGGGATGGAGAGACCCAGTACTTC. It is translated as CASSVRDRDGETQYF.

The gene calls are TRBV5-1 and TRBJ1-1; tentatively, D is TRBD1 (6 bases). Germline V gives CDR1 SGHRS, CDR2 YFSETQ. The CDR3 covers 16 residues. Trimming cost V 4 bases and J 1 base, with 17 bases left between them. CDR3 nucleotides: TGCGCCAGCAGCCTGCGGTCGACAGGCGAGAACACTGAAGCTTTCTTT. Protein sequence: CASSLRSTGENTEAFF.

This sequence joins TRBV29-1 and TRBJ1-4; D gene unclear. Trimming stripped 4 bases from V and 8 bases from J, with 5 bases between. The germline V gene has CDR1 SQVTM and CDR2 ANQGSEA. The CDR3 consists of 10 residues. The DNA of the CDR3 is TGCAGCGTTGCCGAGGAAAAACTGTTTTTT. It encodes CSVAEEKLFF.

Turning to this clone: Germline and junction disagree at one end, which may indicate a read error. V and J are TRBV6-6 and TRBJ1-3; 7 bases are shared with TRBD1. Germline CDR1 reads MNHNY; CDR2 reads SVGAGI (reference sequence). This CDR3 spans 14 amino acids. The DNA of the CDR3 is TGTGCCAGCAGCCAGGGACAGACTGGAAACACTATATATTTT. It encodes CASSQGQTGNTIYF.

The CDR3 bases are TGTGCCAGCAGCTTAGACCCCCACAGGAGCACTGAAGCTTTCTTT. Translating it yields CASSLDPHRSTEAFF. This rearrangement joins TRBV7-2 to TRBJ1-1, with D perhaps matching TRBD1 (5 bases). Germline CDR1 SGHTA, CDR2 FQGNSA. This CDR3 is 15 amino acids long. The V end was cut by 1 base, the J end by 4 bases, with 13 bases between.

This clone came up a few times. The rearrangement uses TRBV2 and TRBJ2-1, with 15 bases aligning to TRBD2. Germline assignment: CDR1 SNHLY and CDR2 FYNNEI. J gave up 9 bases and V 6 bases, and 6 bases lay outside the gene matches. The CDR3 consists of 15 residues. CDR3 region: CASRGGTSGRFEQFF. CDR3 in DNA: TGTGCCAGCAGGGGTGGGACTAGCGGGAGGTTTGAGCAGTTCTTC.

The V call is TRBV9, the J call TRBJ1-2; 10 nucleotides align to TRBD1. After removal of 3 bases from V and 4 bases from J, the junction contained 3 bases not matched to a gene. Germline-derived CDR1 and CDR2 are SGDLS and YYNGEE. The CDR3 spans 14 residues. For the CDR3, the DNA is TGTGCCAGCAGCGGAGACAGGGGGCTCTATGGCTACACCTTC. Residues: CASSGDRGLYGYTF.

The DNA of the CDR3 is TGTGCCAGCAGTGATGGAAGGGGCAGCGCTGAAGCTTTCTTT. This codes for CASSDGRGSAEAFF. V gene TRBV6-4 combines with J gene TRBJ1-1; a weak D match, TRBD1 (5 bases). The germline CDR1 and CDR2 sequences are MRHNA and SNTAGT. Between the trimmed V and J ends, which lost 3 bases and 6 bases, there was a span of 14 bases. The CDR3 runs 14 residues.

J is TRBJ2-5 and V is TRBV4-3; 7 bases map to TRBD2. The CDR3 consists of 16 residues. J was trimmed by 1 base and V by 1 base; bases with no gene match: 6. From germline, CDR1 is LGHNA and CDR2 YSLEER. The CDR3 here is CASSQAAGYLQETQYF. DNA for the CDR3: TGCGCCAGCAGCCAAGCAGCGGGGTACCTCCAAGAGACCCAGTACTTC.

The chain combines TRBV28 with TRBJ1-5, with D unclear. The CDR3 spans 13 residues. Germline CDR1 reads MDHEN; CDR2 reads SYDVKM. Trimming took off 5 bases at V and 11 bases at J, with 16 bases between the two ends. The CDR3 nucleotides are TGTGCCAGCAGTACCCCCCAGGTGAGGGCCCAGCATTTT. Its protein product is CASSTPQVRAQHF.

The V and J genes are TRBV9 and TRBJ1-2, with 7 nucleotides matching TRBD1. The germline CDR1 and CDR2 sequences are SGDLS and YYNGEE. The CDR3 has 15 amino acids. V was pared by 3 bases and J by 5 bases, with 10 bases of the junction left unmatched. CDR3 amino acids: CASSAGPGQRYGYTF. CDR3 in DNA: TGTGCCAGCAGCGCCGGACCGGGACAGAGATATGGCTACACCTTC. Full variable domain (missing parts from reference TRBV9 and TRBJ1-2): DSGVTQTPKHLITATGQRVTLRCSPRSGDLSVYWYQQSLDQGLQFLIQYYNGEERAKGNILERFSAQQFPDLHSELNLSSLELGDSALYFCASSAGPGQRYGYTFGSGTRLTVV.

This chain links TRBV28 with TRBJ2-7, with 9 bases aligning to TRBD1. This CDR3 comprises 18 residues. The V segment lost 5 bases and the J segment 0 bases; nucleotides outside the gene matches: 14. The V gene's germline CDR1 is MDHEN and CDR2 SYDVKM. CDR3 in DNA: TGTGCCAGCAGTCGCGACCGGGACAGGGTCTTCGGCTCCTACGAGCAGTACTTC. This codes for CASSRDRDRVFGSYEQYF. The variable domain in full, completed from reference TRBV28 and TRBJ2-7, reads DVKVTQSSRYLVKRTGEKVFLECVQDMDHENMFWYRQDPGLGLRLIYFSYDVKMKEKGDIPEGYSVSREKKERFSLILESASTNQTSMYLCASSRDRDRVFGSYEQYFGPGTRLTVT.